This T cell receptor (beta chain) was profiled in a study of identical twins. Trimming pared 5 bases from V and 5 bases from J, leaving 13 bases between. The CDR3 loop spans 14 amino acids. Germline CDR1 SEHNR, CDR2 FQNEAQ (reference sequence). Carrying unique molecular identifiers, the cDNA also gained a universal primer site through template switching. TCRdb redid the calling of the 5' RACE reads with MiXCR, one entry per CDR3 protein. The sample carries about 570,000 distinct CDR3 sequences, roughly 9.5% recorded once. Every one of the donors was a healthy Caucasian. This sample was shared with a second study, whose subject was yellow fever vaccine responses in identical twins.

Sequencing used PBMCs. The sequence came from a young woman in good health. The chain uses TRBV7-9 and TRBJ2-1, with D perhaps TRBD1 or TRBD2 (5 bases each). The CDR3 loop is CASSLRDQNNEQFF. The DNA for the CDR3 is TGTGCCAGCAGCCTCCGGGACCAGAACAATGAGCAGTTCTTC.